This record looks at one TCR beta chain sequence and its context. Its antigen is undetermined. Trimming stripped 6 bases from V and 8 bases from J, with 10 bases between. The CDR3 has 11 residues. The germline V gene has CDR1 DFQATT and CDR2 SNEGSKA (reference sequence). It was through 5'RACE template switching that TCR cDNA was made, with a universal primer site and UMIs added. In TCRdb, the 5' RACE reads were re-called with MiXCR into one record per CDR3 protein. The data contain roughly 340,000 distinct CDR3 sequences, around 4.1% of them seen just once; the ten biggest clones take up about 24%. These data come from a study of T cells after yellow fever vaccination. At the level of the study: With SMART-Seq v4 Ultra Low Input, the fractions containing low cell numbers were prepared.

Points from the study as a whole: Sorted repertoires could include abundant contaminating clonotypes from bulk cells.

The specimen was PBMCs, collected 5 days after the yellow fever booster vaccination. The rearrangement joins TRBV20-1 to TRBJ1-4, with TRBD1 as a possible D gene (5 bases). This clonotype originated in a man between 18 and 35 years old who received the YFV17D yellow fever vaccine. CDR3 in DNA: TGCAGTGCCAGGGAGGGGGAAAAACTGTTTTTT. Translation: CSAREGEKLFF.